This T cell receptor (beta chain) was retrieved from a study of patients and donors after allogeneic stem cell transplantation. Via MiXCR, TCRdb re-called the RT-PCR reads, giving one row per CDR3 protein. The profile shows about a million distinct CDR3 sequences, about 20% of them singletons. Germline CDR1 and CDR2: LGHDT and YNNKEL (reference sequence). CDR3 length: 13 residues. Losses at the gene ends were 8 bases for V and 5 bases for J; bases not matched to a gene: 9. This clonotype was recorded a few times. The rearrangement links TRBV3-1 to TRBJ2-7; TRBD1 matches at 7 bases. The sequence derives from a human donor who was either an allogeneic HSCT recipient or a stem cell or donor lymphocyte infusion donor (not recorded which). It is not recorded whose cells these are; they may come from a transplant donor. The sample was blood, either unsorted or a sorted T cell fraction (not recorded which). The CDR3 DNA is TGTGCCAGCGGCAAGACAGGGTACAACGAGCAGTACTTC. The encoded protein is CASGKTGYNEQYF.